This is a list of T cell receptor beta chains from one sample in a study of T-cell reconstitution after alpha-beta-depleted transplantation in children. One entry per CDR3 protein results from TCRdb running MiXCR on the PCR reads. The sample shows 200,000 to 250,000 distinct CDR3 sequences, approximately 11% of them seen only once. The sequencing used PBMCs, collected before TCRalphabeta/CD19-depleted stem cell transplant. The receptors were sampled from a child under two years old with acute myeloid leukemia, due to receive a stem cell transplant. CDR3s include the opening cysteine and the closing phenylalanine or tryptophan. The D gene is left open where the match is weak. The size of a clone is reported for some rows only, either as once, few or many, or as a class for expanded clones.

TRBV2	-	TRBJ1-6	-	TGTGCCAGCAGGAGGGTGGCGGATTCACCCCTCCACTTT	CASRRVADSPLHF
TRBV12-3/TRBV12-4	many	TRBJ2-5	-	TGTGCCAGCAGTTTATTCAGCGCTCAAGAGACCCAGTACTTC	CASSLFSAQETQYF
TRBV12-3/TRBV12-4	many	TRBJ2-5	-	TGTGCCAGCAGTTCGATCTATAAACAAGAGACCCAGTACTTC	CASSSIYKQETQYF
TRBV20-1	many	TRBJ1-2	-	TGCAGTGCAGATTCTAACTATGGCTACACCTTC	CSADSNYGYTF
TRBV28	many	TRBJ1-5	-	TGTGCCAGCACGCGGAGGCAGGCCCAGCATTTT	CASTRRQAQHF
TRBV7-3	many	TRBJ2-7	-	TGTGCCAGCAGCTTAACGGGGGGGGGCACCTACGAGCAGTACTTC	CASSLTGGGTYEQYF
TRBV19	many	TRBJ2-2	TRBD2	TGTGCCACCAAACTAGCGGGGGGCACCGGGGAGCTGTTTTTT	CATKLAGGTGELFF
TRBV4-2	-	TRBJ2-2	-	TGTGCCAGCAGCCAAGTAGGGGTGGTAACCGGGGAGCTGTTTTTT	CASSQVGVVTGELFF
TRBV3-1	many	TRBJ2-1	-	TGTGCCAGCAGCCAGCTTGGGGACAATGAGCAGTTCTTC	CASSQLGDNEQFF
TRBV7-8	many	TRBJ1-2	-	TGTGCCAGCAGCTCCCGCCCGGGGGTGGGGTATGGCTACACCTTC	CASSSRPGVGYGYTF
TRBV20-1	many	TRBJ2-5	TRBD1	TGCAGTGCTACGCGACAGGGGGCATTAGAAGAGACCCAGTACTTC	CSATRQGALEETQYF
TRBV28	many	TRBJ1-1	-	TGTGCCAGCAGTTTATCTCAGGGATCGCCAACCACTGAAGCTTTCTTT	CASSLSQGSPTTEAFF
TRBV20-1	-	TRBJ2-7	TRBD2	TGCAGTGCGGCGACTAGCTACTCCTACGAGCAGTACTTC	CSAATSYSYEQYF
TRBV7-9	many	TRBJ2-3	TRBD2	TGTGCCAGCAGCTTACTCCGGACTAGCGGGGACACAGATACGCAGTATTTT	CASSLLRTSGDTDTQYF
TRBV6-1	few	TRBJ1-1	TRBD1	TGTGCCAGCAGCTGGGACAGGTCGACTGAAGCTTTCTTT	CASSWDRSTEAFF
TRBV6-5	many	TRBJ1-1	TRBD1	TGTGCCAGCAGTAGGGACAGGGTCACTGAAGCTTTCTTT	CASSRDRVTEAFF
TRBV3-1	many	TRBJ2-4	-	TGTGCCAGCAGCCAAGATAGATCGGCGGGAATCATTAGAAACATTCAGTACTTC	CASSQDRSAGIIRNIQYF
TRBV4-3	many	TRBJ1-1	-	TGCGCCAGCAGCCAAGAGAGACTGAACACTGAAGCTTTCTTT	CASSQERLNTEAFF
TRBV27	many	TRBJ2-1	-	TGTGCCAGCAGCCCCCGCGCATCCTACAATGAGCAGTTCTTC	CASSPRASYNEQFF
TRBV11-2	few	TRBJ2-1	-	TGTGCCAGCAGCCCGTTGACTAGGATGGGCAATGAGCAGTTCTTC	CASSPLTRMGNEQFF
TRBV6-2/TRBV6-3	many	TRBJ1-1	TRBD1	TGTGCCAGCAGTGGACCGGGACAGGGGGCCGGTGAAGCTTTCTTT	CASSGPGQGAGEAFF
TRBV20-1	many	TRBJ2-2	TRBD2	TGCAGTGCTAGGCATGGACTAGCGGGGAACACCGGGGAGCTGTTTTTT	CSARHGLAGNTGELFF
TRBV11-3	many	TRBJ2-2	-	TGTGCCAGCAGCCCCCATAGCGAGGGCGGGGAGCTGTTTTTT	CASSPHSEGGELFF
TRBV24-1	many	TRBJ2-2	TRBD1	TGTGCCACCAGTGGCAGGGGGCCTCAGTTTGGGACCGGGGAGCTGTTTTTT	CATSGRGPQFGTGELFF
TRBV4-2	many	TRBJ2-4	-	TGTGCCAGCAGCCTGGGAGCGCTCTCGAACATTCAGTACTTC	CASSLGALSNIQYF
TRBV5-1	-	TRBJ2-5	TRBD2	TGCGCCAGCAGCTATGGGACTAGCGGGAGCCAAGAGACCCAGTACTTC	CASSYGTSGSQETQYF
TRBV15	many	TRBJ2-7	TRBD2	TGTGCCACCAGCGGGGGGGACGTTAGCTCCTACGAGCAGTACTTC	CATSGGDVSSYEQYF
TRBV10-3	-	TRBJ1-1	-	TGTGCCATCAGTGAGGCGGGGGGCAAAGAAGCTTTCTTT	CAISEAGGKEAFF
TRBV27	many	TRBJ2-7	-	TGTGCCAGCAGTTTGGACTGGAGGACCTACGAGCAGTACTTC	CASSLDWRTYEQYF
TRBV5-1	many	TRBJ2-7	TRBD1	TGCGCCAGCACCCGGGACAGACAATCCTACGAGCAGTACTTC	CASTRDRQSYEQYF
TRBV5-1	few	TRBJ2-3	-	TGCGCCAGCAGCTTGGGTTCAGGGGCCCGAGATACGCAGTATTTT	CASSLGSGARDTQYF
TRBV5-1	many	TRBJ2-3	TRBD2	TGCGCCAGCAGCTTGCCACTAGCGGGGGGGTCAGATACGCAGTATTTT	CASSLPLAGGSDTQYF
TRBV7-2	-	TRBJ2-5	TRBD1	TGTGCCAGCAGCTTAGCGTGGCAGGGGGAAGAGACCCAGTACTTC	CASSLAWQGEETQYF
TRBV7-2	many	TRBJ2-3	-	TGTGCCAGCAGCCCGCCTTACCTCACAGATACGCAGTATTTT	CASSPPYLTDTQYF
TRBV5-1	many	TRBJ2-1	-	TGCGCCAGCAGCTTGTCGGTGGGCCATTCCTACAATGAGCAGTTCTTC	CASSLSVGHSYNEQFF
TRBV27	many	TRBJ1-1	-	TGTGCCAGCAGTTTATTTATGGGAGACACTGAAGCTTTCTTT	CASSLFMGDTEAFF
TRBV6-1	-	TRBJ2-4	-	TGTGCCAGCAGTCCACGCAGCGTCAGTCACATTCAGTACTTC	CASSPRSVSHIQYF
TRBV5-6	-	TRBJ2-5	-	TGTGCCAGCAGCTTGGCAGCCCCCCAAGAGACCCAGTACTTC	CASSLAAPQETQYF
TRBV7-2	many	TRBJ2-7	TRBD2	TGTGCCAGCAGCTATACGGGGGCGGGAGGGGCCTACGAGCAGTACTTC	CASSYTGAGGAYEQYF
TRBV5-1	many	TRBJ2-3	-	TGCGCCAGCAGCTTGGCCGGGCTAGCAGTTACAGATACGCAGTATTTT	CASSLAGLAVTDTQYF
TRBV20-1	few	TRBJ2-7	-	TGCAGTGCTAGAGAAGGCGTAACCTACGAGCAGTACTTC	CSAREGVTYEQYF
TRBV28	many	TRBJ2-1	-	TGTGCTGCTCGAGCGGCCTACAATGAGCAGTTCTTC	CAARAAYNEQFF
TRBV12-3/TRBV12-4	many	TRBJ1-2	-	TGTGCCAGCAGTTTCCCCGAACTGAGGGGCTACACCTTC	CASSFPELRGYTF
TRBV28	many	TRBJ1-1	-	TGTGCCAGCATTCTCCCAGGGAGGACTGAAGCTTTCTTT	CASILPGRTEAFF
TRBV30	many	TRBJ1-1	-	TGTGCCTGGAAGGATTATGTGGCTGAAGCTTTCTTT	CAWKDYVAEAFF
TRBV5-1	few	TRBJ2-1	TRBD2	TGCGCCAGCAGCTATACCGGGACTAGCGGGGGGGCAGACAATGAGCAGTTCTTC	CASSYTGTSGGADNEQFF
TRBV7-9	-	TRBJ1-2	-	TGTGCCAGCAAGGGCCCCGGGGGCGATGGCTACACCTTC	CASKGPGGDGYTF
TRBV12-3/TRBV12-4	once	TRBJ2-1	TRBD2	TGTGCCAGCAGCCAGCGGGGGGGCCTCCATGAGCAGTTCTTC	CASSQRGGLHEQFF
TRBV28	many	TRBJ2-7	-	TGTGCCAGCAGTTTCTTCAGGGGCGGTGGCTCCTACGAGCAGTACTTC	CASSFFRGGGSYEQYF
TRBV20-1	-	TRBJ2-7	-	TGCAGCGCGGGCGAGACTGGGGGCCGCTCCTACGAGCAGTACTTC	CSAGETGGRSYEQYF
TRBV29-1	many	TRBJ1-5	-	TGCAGCGTTGAAGGGCCGGGCTTTGATCAGCCCCAGCATTTT	CSVEGPGFDQPQHF
TRBV28	many	TRBJ2-1	TRBD2	TGTGCCAGCAGTTTGCCTAGCGGTCCCTACAATGAGCAGTTCTTC	CASSLPSGPYNEQFF